These 5 T cell receptor beta chains were sequenced from one sample in a study of blood T cells in healthy people across ages. It was with a sample-barcoded 5' primer and a J-beta primer mix that a second PCR of about 7 to 12 cycles was run. TCRdb independently ran MiXCR on the 5' RACE reads; one entry per CDR3 protein. The profile shows about 540,000 distinct CDR3 sequences, nearly 25% of them singletons. The sample also formed part of further work on T cells of mothers and their children.

Specimen: blood. The receptors derive from a boy between 10 and 17 years old in good health.

This clonotype was observed a handful of times. The genes are TRBV6-2 or TRBV6-3 and TRBJ2-3; D is ambiguous. The length of the CDR3 is 16 residues. Trimming took off 0 bases at V and 5 bases at J, with 15 bases between the two ends. Germline values: CDR1 MNHEY, CDR2 SVGEGT. The CDR3 loop reads CASSYSVSTFGDTQYF. The CDR3 region has the DNA TGTGCCAGCAGTTACTCGGTCAGCACGTTTGGAGATACGCAGTATTTT.

J is TRBJ1-1 and V is TRBV20-1, with D perhaps TRBD1 (5 bases). The CDR3 sequence is 12 residues long. Per the germline V gene, CDR1 is DFQATT and CDR2 is SNEGSKA (reference sequence). Trimming pared 6 bases from V and 8 bases from J, leaving 16 bases between. The CDR3 is CSAVDQGSEAFF. The CDR3 DNA follows: TGCAGTGCCGTCGACCAGGGTTCCGAAGCTTTCTTT.

This chain joins TRBV5-5 and TRBJ2-1; the D gene is possibly TRBD1 (6 bases). Germline V gene lookup returns CDR1 SGHKS and CDR2 YYEKEE (reference sequence). V was trimmed by 1 base and J by 8 bases, leaving 13 bases between them. The CDR3 extends over 14 amino acids. The CDR3 region has the DNA TGTGCCAGCAGCTTGAGTACAGGGAGTTATGAGCAGTTCTTC. Encoded protein: CASSLSTGSYEQFF.

The gene calls are TRBV4-3 and TRBJ2-3; TRBD2 matches at 13 bases. This CDR3 spans 19 amino acids. The V and J ends lost 1 base and 1 base, in that order; junction bases with no gene match: 8. Germline CDR1 is LGHNA and CDR2 is YSLEER. CDR3 region: CASSQGLAGGGAGTDTQYF. The DNA of the CDR3 is TGCGCCAGCAGCCAAGGACTAGCGGGGGGCGGGGCGGGCACAGATACGCAGTATTTT.

The J gene is TRBJ1-1, the V gene TRBV29-1, with D hard to call. V lost 4 bases and J 1 base, leaving 13 bases between the germline ends. CDR1 and CDR2 (germline): SQVTM, ANQGSEA. The CDR3 has 14 amino acids. CDR3 in amino acids: CSVAGLLKNTEAFF. The CDR3 DNA follows: TGCAGCGTTGCGGGCCTCCTAAAGAACACTGAAGCTTTCTTT.